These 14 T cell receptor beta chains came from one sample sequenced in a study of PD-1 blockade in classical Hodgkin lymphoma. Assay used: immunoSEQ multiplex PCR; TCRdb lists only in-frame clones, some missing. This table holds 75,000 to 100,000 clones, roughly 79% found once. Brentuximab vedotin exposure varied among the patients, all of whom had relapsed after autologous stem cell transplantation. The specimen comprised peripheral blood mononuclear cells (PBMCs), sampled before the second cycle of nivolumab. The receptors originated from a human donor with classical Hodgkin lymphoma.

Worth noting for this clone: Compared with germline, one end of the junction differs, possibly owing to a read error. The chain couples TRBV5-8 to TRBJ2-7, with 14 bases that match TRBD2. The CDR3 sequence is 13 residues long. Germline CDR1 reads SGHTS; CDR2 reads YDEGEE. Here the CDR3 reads CASSLGQGLAGEF. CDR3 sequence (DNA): TGTGCCAGCAGCTTGGGTCAGGGACTAGCGGGAGAGTTC.

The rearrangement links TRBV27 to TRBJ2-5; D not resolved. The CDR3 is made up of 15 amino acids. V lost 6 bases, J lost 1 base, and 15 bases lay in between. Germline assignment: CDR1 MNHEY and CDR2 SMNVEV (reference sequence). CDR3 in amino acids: CASSLTHGFQETQYF. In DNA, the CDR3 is TGTGCCAGCAGCCTCACCCACGGGTTCCAAGAGACCCAGTACTTC.

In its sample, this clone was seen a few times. In DNA, the CDR3 is TGCGCCAGCAGCTTGTTCGGAACGAACACTGAAGCTTTCTTT. Translated: CASSLFGTNTEAFF. The chain joins TRBV5-1 to TRBJ1-1; D is uncertain. Per the germline V gene, CDR1 is SGHRS and CDR2 is YFSETQ. Trimming removed 1 base at V and 1 base at J, with 8 bases between. CDR3 size: 14 residues.

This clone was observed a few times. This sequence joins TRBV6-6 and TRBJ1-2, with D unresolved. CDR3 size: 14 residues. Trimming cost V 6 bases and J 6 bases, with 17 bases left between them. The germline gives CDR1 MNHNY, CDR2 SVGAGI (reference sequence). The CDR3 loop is CASRAKVHGDGYTF. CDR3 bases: TGTGCCAGCAGGGCGAAAGTTCATGGGGATGGCTACACCTTC.

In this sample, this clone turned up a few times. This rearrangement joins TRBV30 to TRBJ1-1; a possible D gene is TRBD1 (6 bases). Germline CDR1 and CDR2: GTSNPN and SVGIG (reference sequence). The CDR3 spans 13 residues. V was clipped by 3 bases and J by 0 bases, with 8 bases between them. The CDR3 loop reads CAWRRTVNTEAFF. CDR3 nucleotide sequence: TGTGCCTGGAGACGGACAGTGAACACTGAAGCTTTCTTT.

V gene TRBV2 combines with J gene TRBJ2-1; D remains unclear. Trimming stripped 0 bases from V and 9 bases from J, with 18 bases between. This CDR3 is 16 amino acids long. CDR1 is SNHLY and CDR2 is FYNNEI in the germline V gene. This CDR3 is CASSEAPNVGIGEQFF. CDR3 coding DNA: TGTGCCAGCAGTGAAGCTCCCAATGTAGGGATAGGTGAGCAGTTCTTC.

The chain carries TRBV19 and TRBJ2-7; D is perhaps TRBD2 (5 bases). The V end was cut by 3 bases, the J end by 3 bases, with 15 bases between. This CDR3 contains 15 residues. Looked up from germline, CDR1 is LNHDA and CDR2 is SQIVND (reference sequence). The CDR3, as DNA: TGTGCCAGTAGTATCGACGGGTGGAGCGGCTACGAGCAGTACTTC. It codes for CASSIDGWSGYEQYF.

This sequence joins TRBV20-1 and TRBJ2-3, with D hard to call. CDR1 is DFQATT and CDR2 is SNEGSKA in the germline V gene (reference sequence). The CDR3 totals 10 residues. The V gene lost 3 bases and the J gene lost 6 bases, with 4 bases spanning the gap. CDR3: CSASRDTQYF. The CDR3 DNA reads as TGCAGTGCTAGTCGGGATACGCAGTATTTT.

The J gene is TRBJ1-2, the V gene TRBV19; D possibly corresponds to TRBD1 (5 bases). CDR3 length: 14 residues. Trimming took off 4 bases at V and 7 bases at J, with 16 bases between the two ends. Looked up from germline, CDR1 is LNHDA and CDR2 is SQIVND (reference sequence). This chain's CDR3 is CASSRNRSPFGYTF. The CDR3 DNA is TGTGCCAGTAGTAGGAACAGGTCTCCGTTTGGCTACACCTTC. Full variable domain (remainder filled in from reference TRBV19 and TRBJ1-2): DGGITQSPKYLFRKEGQNVTLSCEQNLNHDAMYWYRQDPGQGLRLIYYSQIVNDFQKGDIAEGYSVSREKKESFPLTVTSAQKNPTAFYLCASSRNRSPFGYTFGSGTRLTVV.

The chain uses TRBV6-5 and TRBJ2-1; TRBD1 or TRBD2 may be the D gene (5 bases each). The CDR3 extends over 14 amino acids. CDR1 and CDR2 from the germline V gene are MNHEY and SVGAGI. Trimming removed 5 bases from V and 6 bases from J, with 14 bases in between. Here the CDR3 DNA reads TGTGCCAGCAGTAACCCCGGGACCAGCAATGAGCAGTTCTTC. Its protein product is CASSNPGTSNEQFF.

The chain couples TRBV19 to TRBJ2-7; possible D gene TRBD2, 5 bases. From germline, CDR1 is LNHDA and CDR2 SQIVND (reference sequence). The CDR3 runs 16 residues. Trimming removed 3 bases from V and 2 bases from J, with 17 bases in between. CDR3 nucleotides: TGTGCCAGTAGTATTAGGGTGGGAGACCGACCCTACGAGCAGTACTTC. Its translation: CASSIRVGDRPYEQYF. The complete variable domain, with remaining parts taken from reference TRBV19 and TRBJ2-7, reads DGGITQSPKYLFRKEGQNVTLSCEQNLNHDAMYWYRQDPGQGLRLIYYSQIVNDFQKGDIAEGYSVSREKKESFPLTVTSAQKNPTAFYLCASSIRVGDRPYEQYFGPGTRLTVT.

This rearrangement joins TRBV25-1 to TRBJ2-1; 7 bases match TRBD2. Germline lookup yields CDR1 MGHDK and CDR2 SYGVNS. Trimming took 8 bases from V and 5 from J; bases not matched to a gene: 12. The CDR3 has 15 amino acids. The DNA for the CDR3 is TGTGCCAGCTCTCAGCAGGGACTACAGCACAATGAGCAGTTCTTC. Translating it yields CASSQQGLQHNEQFF.

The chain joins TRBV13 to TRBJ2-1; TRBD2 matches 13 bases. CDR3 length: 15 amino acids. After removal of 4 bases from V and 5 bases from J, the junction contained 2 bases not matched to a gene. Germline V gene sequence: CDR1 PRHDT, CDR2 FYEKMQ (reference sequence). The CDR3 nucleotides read TGTGCCAGCAGCTCTACTAGCGGGAGGGACAATGAGCAGTTCTTC. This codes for CASSSTSGRDNEQFF.

CDR3 in amino acids: CASSPWGGDYGYTF. CDR3 bases: TGTGCCAGCAGTCCCTGGGGGGGAGACTATGGCTACACCTTC. This chain joins TRBV28 and TRBJ1-2; tentative D call: TRBD1 (5 bases). Trimming removed 5 bases at V and 3 bases at J, with 13 bases between. Germline V gene lookup returns CDR1 MDHEN and CDR2 SYDVKM. The CDR3 runs to 14 residues.